The 20 T cell receptor beta chains below were found in one sample sequenced in a study of Ad26.COV2.S vaccination and SARS-CoV-2 variants. The treatment: some 19 received Ad26.COV2.S at low or high dose, single or two shots; several received placebo; per-sample allocation not given. Collection of the samples took place on day 63 after the first injection of vaccine or placebo. Produced via immunoSEQ multiplex PCR; TCRdb's table is partial and in-frame only. The sample yields 350,000 to 500,000 clones, less than 95% seen once. The source material was peripheral blood, sampled in a trial of Ad26.COV2.S vaccine versus placebo. The origin of the receptors is a person between 18 and 65 years old who received the Ad26.COV2.S COVID-19 vaccine or a placebo.

V gene TRBV13 combines with J gene TRBJ2-7; maybe TRBD2 (6 bases). CDR1 is PRHDT, CDR2 FYEKMQ, per germline (reference sequence). The V gene lost 2 bases and the J gene lost 3 bases, with 11 bases spanning the gap. The CDR3 is 14 residues long. The CDR3 DNA is TGTGCCAGCAGCTTACAAGCGGGCAACTACGAGCAGTACTTC. It specifies CASSLQAGNYEQYF.

The chain links TRBV5-1 to TRBJ2-7; 8 bases agree with TRBD2. This CDR3 spans 16 amino acids. The V segment lost 0 bases and the J segment 1 base; nucleotides outside the gene matches: 6. Germline V CDR1 and CDR2: SGHRS, YFSETQ. CDR3 loop: CASSLGSSGYSYEQYF. The CDR3 DNA reads as TGCGCCAGCAGCTTGGGGTCTAGCGGGTATTCCTACGAGCAGTACTTC.

This clone was recorded once. This chain links TRBV2 with TRBJ1-1; TRBD1 is a possible D gene (5 bases). CDR1 and CDR2 (germline): SNHLY, FYNNEI. V shed 0 bases and J shed 10 bases, with 15 bases lying between them. This CDR3 region has 14 residues. CDR3 in DNA: TGTGCCAGCAGTGAAGCGTCAGGGAAAGCTCGAGCTTTCTTT. The encoded protein is CASSEASGKARAFF.

J is TRBJ2-7 and V is TRBV5-3; D uncertain. TRBV5-3 is placed among ORFs of uncertain function. CDR3 length: 16 amino acids. V lost 0 bases to trimming and J lost 2 bases, with 15 bases between them. In DNA form, the CDR3 reads TGTGCCAGAAGCTTGGTATCCCCGCGACCCCCCTACGAGCAGTACTTC. Residues: CARSLVSPRPPYEQYF.

This clone has just one count. The rearrangement joins TRBV7-6 to TRBJ2-1; D is perhaps TRBD1 (5 bases). The CDR3 contains 13 residues. Germline lookup yields CDR1 SGHVS and CDR2 FNYEAQ. V was trimmed by 5 bases and J by 4 bases, leaving 9 bases between them. CDR3 sequence reads: CASSPRQYNEQFF. CDR3 DNA: TGTGCCAGCAGCCCCCGACAGTACAATGAGCAGTTCTTC.

This chain's CDR3 is CASSPTGLEGYTF. For the CDR3, the DNA is TGCGCCAGCAGCCCGACAGGGTTGGAGGGCTACACCTTC. The V call is TRBV5-1, the J call TRBJ1-2; 7 nucleotides align to TRBD1. This CDR3 has 13 residues. The V segment lost 4 bases and the J segment 8 bases; nucleotides outside the gene matches: 8. The germline V gene has CDR1 SGHRS and CDR2 YFSETQ. Supplemented by reference TRBV5-1 and TRBJ1-2, the full variable domain reads KAGVTQTPRYLIKTRGQQVTLSCSPISGHRSVSWYQQTPGQGLQFLFEYFSETQRNKGNFPGRFSGRQFSNSRSEMNVSTLELGDSALYLCASSPTGLEGYTFGSGTRLTVV.

Written as DNA, the CDR3 is TGTGCCAGCTCACCACGGATCCCTAGCACAGATACGCAGTATTTT. This gives the protein CASSPRIPSTDTQYF. This rearrangement joins TRBV18 to TRBJ2-3; D call uncertain. The germline V gene has CDR1 KGHSH and CDR2 LQKENI. Trimming removed 1 base at V and 0 bases at J, with 8 bases between. This CDR3 has 15 residues.

This clone came up a few times. The J gene is TRBJ1-1, the V gene TRBV4-1; no clear D gene. The CDR3 consists of 14 residues. Germline V gives CDR1 MGHRA, CDR2 YSYEKL. The ends were cut back, 1 base at V and 2 bases at J, with 8 bases in the middle. CDR3 nucleotides: TGCGCCAGCAGCCAAGCTGGGCTTAACACTGAAGCTTTCTTT. Translating gives CASSQAGLNTEAFF.

V usage is TRBV27 and J usage is TRBJ1-2; TRBD1 matches 10 bases. Trimming cost V 2 bases and J 3 bases; bases outside gene matches: 3. Germline V gene lookup returns CDR1 MNHEY and CDR2 SMNVEV (reference sequence). The CDR3 is 15 residues long. The DNA of the CDR3 is TGTGCCAGCAGTTTAACGACAGGGGGCGACTATGGCTACACCTTC. It yields the protein CASSLTTGGDYGYTF.

V and J are TRBV28 and TRBJ2-1; TRBD2 agrees at 16 bases. J lost 9 bases, V lost 4 bases, and 9 bases had no gene match. CDR3 length: 17 amino acids. CDR1 and CDR2 (germline): MDHEN, SYDVKM. The CDR3 DNA sequence: TGTGCCAGCAGTTCTAGTCTGGGACTAGCGGGAGGGCCTGAGCAGTTCTTC. Protein sequence: CASSSSLGLAGGPEQFF.

The rearrangement links TRBV9 to TRBJ2-2; TRBD2 matches at 7 bases. The germline CDR1 and CDR2 sequences are SGDLS and YYNGEE. With 3 bases clipped from V and 4 bases from J, the junction kept 9 bases outside the gene matches. CDR3 length equals 16 residues. The chain's CDR3 is CASSAQSGISTGELFF. CDR3 bases: TGTGCCAGCAGCGCACAAAGCGGGATTAGCACCGGGGAGCTGTTTTTT.

V gene TRBV3-1 (or the pseudogene TRBV3-2) combines with J gene TRBJ1-1, with TRBD1 identical over 10 bases. V shed 0 bases and J 3 bases; nucleotides not matched to a gene: 4. The CDR3 is 16 residues long. Germline V gives CDR1 LGHDT, CDR2 YNNKEL (reference sequence). The DNA of the CDR3 is TGTGCCAGCAGCCAAGATATGGGGACAGGGGACACTGAAGCTTTCTTT. Amino acid sequence: CASSQDMGTGDTEAFF.

J is TRBJ2-1 and V is TRBV4-2; D not certain. CDR3 size: 15 residues. Germline CDR1 LGHNA, CDR2 YNFKEQ. Trimming removed 0 bases at V and 8 bases at J, with 14 bases between. CDR3 coding DNA: TGTGCCAGCAGCCAAGATGGAAGGCCCAAGGATGAGCAGTTCTTC. This translates into CASSQDGRPKDEQFF.

CDR3 nucleotides: TGTGCCACCAGTGATCCCTCCGGGACTTTGTACTTC. Translating it yields CATSDPSGTLYF. The chain carries TRBV24-1 and TRBJ2-4; D is possibly TRBD2 (6 bases). Germline CDR1 reads KGHDR; CDR2 reads SFDVKD. This CDR3 comprises 12 residues. V gave up 3 bases and J gave up 15 bases, with 14 bases separating them.

This clone was observed a single time. The chain links TRBV15 to TRBJ2-7; D gene unclear. The length of the CDR3 is 15 residues. CDR1 is LNHNV and CDR2 is YYDKDF in the germline V gene (reference sequence). Trimming removed 0 bases from V and 2 bases from J, with 11 bases in between. The CDR3 reads CATSRDRIPTYEQYF. The CDR3 DNA reads TGTGCCACCAGCAGAGATCGAATCCCCACCTACGAGCAGTACTTC.

The chain combines TRBV29-1 with TRBJ2-7, with a tentative D call TRBD1 (6 bases). This CDR3 has 11 amino acids. Trimming took off 6 bases at V and 4 bases at J, with 10 bases between the two ends. Germline V gives CDR1 SQVTM, CDR2 ANQGSEA. CDR3 sequence reads: CSVQQGYEQYF. The CDR3, as DNA: TGCAGCGTCCAACAGGGTTACGAGCAGTACTTC.

The chain employs TRBV19 and TRBJ2-7; no definite D call. V gave up 3 bases and J gave up 2 bases, with 8 bases separating them. This CDR3 region has 13 residues. Germline V gene sequence: CDR1 LNHDA, CDR2 SQIVND (reference sequence). DNA of the CDR3: TGTGCCAGTAGTATCACTGGAGCCTACGAGCAGTACTTC. Residues: CASSITGAYEQYF.

This chain uses TRBV5-1 with TRBJ2-7, with 9 positions matching TRBD2. The CDR3 is 17 amino acids. V gave up 4 bases and J gave up 5 bases; unmatched junction bases: 16. Germline values: CDR1 SGHRS, CDR2 YFSETQ. The CDR3 loop reads CASSGWGSGRVRHEQYF. CDR3 nucleotides: TGCGCCAGCAGCGGCTGGGGTAGCGGGAGAGTGCGCCACGAGCAGTACTTC.

The chain has TRBV4-1 and TRBJ1-3, with 7 bases identical to TRBD1. V dropped 1 base and J dropped 3; count of bases not matched to a gene: 9. The CDR3 has 17 residues. Germline V gene sequence: CDR1 MGHRA, CDR2 YSYEKL. CDR3 region: CASSQGAQGNGGNTIYF. The CDR3 DNA reads as TGCGCCAGCAGCCAAGGGGCACAGGGGAACGGTGGAAACACCATATATTTT.

V usage is TRBV9 and J usage is TRBJ1-1; D not certain. V was clipped by 0 bases and J by 0 bases, with 6 bases between them. The CDR3 has 14 residues. Germline V gives CDR1 SGDLS, CDR2 YYNGEE. The CDR3 reads CASSVGPMNTEAFF. CDR3 in DNA: TGTGCCAGCAGCGTAGGACCGATGAACACTGAAGCTTTCTTT. The entire variable domain, with the rest obtained from reference TRBV9 and TRBJ1-1, is as follows: DSGVTQTPKHLITATGQRVTLRCSPRSGDLSVYWYQQSLDQGLQFLIQYYNGEERAKGNILERFSAQQFPDLHSELNLSSLELGDSALYFCASSVGPMNTEAFFGQGTRLTVV.